This passage covers 5 T cell receptor beta chains from one sample sequenced in a study of T cell repertoires in cytomegalovirus infection. These TCRs' antigens remain unknown. TCRdb re-derived calls from the reads in MiXCR, one entry per CDR3 protein. The data show about 770,000 distinct CDR3 sequences, 25% to 30% seen once. Sequences were derived from cultured CD8+ T cells from PBMCs, sampled from culture after CMV antigen stimulation. These receptors all stem from a human donor in good health (CMV status not recorded). Some clones in this sample may be carry-over from other donors' samples.

This clonotype was picked up a small number of times. V is TRBV7-6 and J is TRBJ2-1; D gene uncertain. CDR1 and CDR2 (germline): SGHVS, FNYEAQ. The CDR3 runs to 15 residues. V was trimmed by 4 bases and J by 0 bases, leaving 10 bases between them. The CDR3 is CASSSLLSSYNEQFF. The DNA for the CDR3 is TGTGCCAGCAGCTCCCTCCTAAGCTCCTACAATGAGCAGTTCTTC.

The chain combines TRBV29-1 with TRBJ2-5; D is possibly TRBD1 (5 bases). Deletions cut 6 bases from V and 9 bases from J, with 14 bases between. Germline V gene data show CDR1 as SQVTM and CDR2 as ANQGSEA. The CDR3 consists of 11 residues. The CDR3 here is CSVPGKGAQYF. The CDR3, as DNA: TGCAGCGTCCCTGGGAAAGGGGCCCAGTACTTC.

The J gene is TRBJ1-4, the V gene TRBV9; the D gene is possibly TRBD1 (6 bases). Germline CDR1 reads SGDLS; CDR2 reads YYNGEE. This CDR3 is 15 amino acids long. Trimming pared 4 bases from V and 0 bases from J, leaving 10 bases between. The CDR3 sequence: CASSTRTATNEKLFF. The CDR3 DNA sequence: TGTGCCAGCAGCACCCGGACAGCAACTAATGAAAAACTGTTTTTT.

J is TRBJ1-2 and V is TRBV20-1; 8 bases agree with TRBD1. The CDR3 sequence is 16 residues long. Germline trimming cut 0 bases from V and 4 bases from J; bases unmatched to any gene: 10. Germline V gene data show CDR1 as DFQATT and CDR2 as SNEGSKA (reference sequence). The CDR3: CSARDPTWGQVYGYTF. CDR3 DNA: TGCAGTGCTAGAGATCCAACATGGGGACAGGTCTATGGCTACACCTTC.

The gene calls are TRBV19 and TRBJ1-2, with 8 bases that match TRBD1. After removal of 3 bases from V and 8 bases from J, the junction contained 5 bases not matched to a gene. Germline V gene lookup returns CDR1 LNHDA and CDR2 SQIVND (reference sequence). The CDR3 covers 13 residues. The CDR3 region has the DNA TGTGCCAGTAGTATCGGACAGGGAAACGGCTACACCTTC. This gives the protein CASSIGQGNGYTF.